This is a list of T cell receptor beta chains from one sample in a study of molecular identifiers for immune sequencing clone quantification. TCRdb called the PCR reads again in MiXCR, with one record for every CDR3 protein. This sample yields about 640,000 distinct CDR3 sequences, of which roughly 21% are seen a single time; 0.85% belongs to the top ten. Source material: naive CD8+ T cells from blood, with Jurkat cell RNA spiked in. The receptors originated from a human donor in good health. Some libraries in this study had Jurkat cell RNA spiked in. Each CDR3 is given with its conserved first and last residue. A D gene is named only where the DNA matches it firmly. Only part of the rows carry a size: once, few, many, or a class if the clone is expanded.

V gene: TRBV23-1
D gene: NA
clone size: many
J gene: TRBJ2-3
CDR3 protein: CASIPGRCTDTQYF
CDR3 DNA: TGCGCCAGCATCCCGGGAAGATGCACAGATACGCAGTATTTT

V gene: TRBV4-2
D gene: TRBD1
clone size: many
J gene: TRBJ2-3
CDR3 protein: CASSQDLAGGTDTQYF
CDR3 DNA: TGTGCCAGCAGCCAAGATTTGGCAGGGGGTACAGATACGCAGTATTTT

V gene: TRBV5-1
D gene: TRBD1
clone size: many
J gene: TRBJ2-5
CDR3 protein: CASSLDRGAQETQYF
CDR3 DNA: TGCGCCAGCAGCCTAGACAGGGGTGCTCAAGAGACCCAGTACTTC

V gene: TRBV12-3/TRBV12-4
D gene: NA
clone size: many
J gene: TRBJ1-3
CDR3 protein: CASSPTRDSGNTIYF
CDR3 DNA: TGTGCCAGCAGTCCCACAAGGGACTCTGGAAACACCATATATTTT

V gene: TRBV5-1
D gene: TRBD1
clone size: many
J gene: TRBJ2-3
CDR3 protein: CASSLEAGGFADTQYF
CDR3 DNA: TGCGCCAGCAGCTTGGAGGCAGGGGGCTTTGCAGATACGCAGTATTTT

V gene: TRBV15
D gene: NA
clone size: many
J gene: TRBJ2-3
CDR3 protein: CATSRESTDTQYF
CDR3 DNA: TGTGCCACCAGCAGAGAAAGCACAGATACGCAGTATTTT

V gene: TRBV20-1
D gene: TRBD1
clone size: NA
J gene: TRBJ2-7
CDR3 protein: CSAITGTGYEQYF
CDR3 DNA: TGCAGTGCTATTACCGGGACAGGCTACGAGCAGTACTTC

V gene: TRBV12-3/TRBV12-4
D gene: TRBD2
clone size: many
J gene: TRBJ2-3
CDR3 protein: CASNSQAGSTDTQYF
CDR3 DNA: TGTGCCAGCAACTCACAAGCGGGGAGCACAGATACGCAGTATTTT

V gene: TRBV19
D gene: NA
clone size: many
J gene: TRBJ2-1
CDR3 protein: CASSSGYNEQFF
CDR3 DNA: TGTGCCAGTAGTTCTGGGTACAATGAGCAGTTCTTC

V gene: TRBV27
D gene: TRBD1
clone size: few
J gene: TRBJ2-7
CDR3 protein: CASSTFHLGTGASGEQYF
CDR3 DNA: TGTGCCAGCAGTACATTCCACCTCGGGACAGGGGCTTCTGGTGAGCAGTACTTC

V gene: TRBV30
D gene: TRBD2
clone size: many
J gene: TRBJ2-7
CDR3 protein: CAWSVLAGPYEQYF
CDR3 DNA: TGTGCCTGGAGTGTACTAGCGGGGCCCTACGAGCAGTACTTC

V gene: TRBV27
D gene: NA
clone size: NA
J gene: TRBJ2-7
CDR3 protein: CASSLMGPPGEQYF
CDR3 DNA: TGTGCCAGCAGTTTAATGGGCCCCCCTGGCGAGCAGTACTTC

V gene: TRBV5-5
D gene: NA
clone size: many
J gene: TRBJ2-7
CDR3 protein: CASSLFRGSAYEQYF
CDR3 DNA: TGTGCCAGCAGCTTGTTCCGGGGGTCCGCCTACGAGCAGTACTTC

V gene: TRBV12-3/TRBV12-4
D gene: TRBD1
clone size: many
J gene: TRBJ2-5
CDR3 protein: CASMTSGTAQETQYF
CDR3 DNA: TGTGCCAGCATGACCTCCGGGACAGCTCAAGAGACCCAGTACTTC

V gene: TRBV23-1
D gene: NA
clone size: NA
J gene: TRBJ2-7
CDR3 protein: CASSALYMRQQYF
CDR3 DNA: TGCGCCAGCAGTGCCCTGTACATGAGGCAGCAGTACTTC

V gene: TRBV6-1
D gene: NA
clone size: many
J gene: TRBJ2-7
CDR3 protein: CASSEEGAGAYEQYF
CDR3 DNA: TGTGCCAGCAGTGAAGAAGGTGCAGGGGCGTACGAGCAGTACTTC

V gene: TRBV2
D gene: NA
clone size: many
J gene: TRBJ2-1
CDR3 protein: CASSVLPSLLSTYEQFF
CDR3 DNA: TGTGCCAGCAGTGTCCTGCCATCCCTCTTATCCACATATGAGCAGTTCTTC

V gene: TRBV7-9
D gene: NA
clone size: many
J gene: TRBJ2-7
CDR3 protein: CASSLAGSRGPYEQYF
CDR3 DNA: TGTGCCAGCAGCTTAGCCGGGAGTCGGGGTCCCTACGAGCAGTACTTC

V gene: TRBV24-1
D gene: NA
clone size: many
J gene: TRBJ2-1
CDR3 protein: CATSAPPGPGHPYSYNEQFF
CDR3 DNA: TGTGCCACCAGCGCTCCCCCGGGTCCCGGGCACCCGTACTCCTACAATGAGCAGTTCTTC

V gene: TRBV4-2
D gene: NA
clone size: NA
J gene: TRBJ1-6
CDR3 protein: CASSQDSGQKYNSPLHF
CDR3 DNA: TGTGCCAGCAGCCAAGATTCGGGCCAGAAATATAATTCACCCCTCCACTTT

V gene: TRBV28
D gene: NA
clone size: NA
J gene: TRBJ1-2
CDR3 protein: CASRKSGDYGYTF
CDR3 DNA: TGTGCCAGCAGAAAAAGCGGGGACTATGGCTACACCTTC

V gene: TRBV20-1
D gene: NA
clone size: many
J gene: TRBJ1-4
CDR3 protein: CSARDMGGSFPLNEKLFF
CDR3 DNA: TGCAGTGCTAGAGATATGGGAGGGTCGTTCCCACTTAATGAAAAACTGTTTTTT

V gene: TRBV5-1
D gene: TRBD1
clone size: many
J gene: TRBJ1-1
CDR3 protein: CASSYQGATEAFF
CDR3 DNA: TGCGCCAGCAGCTACCAGGGGGCCACTGAAGCTTTCTTT

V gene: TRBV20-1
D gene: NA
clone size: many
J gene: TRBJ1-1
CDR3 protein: CSASWTEAFF
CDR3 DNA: TGCAGTGCTTCCTGGACTGAAGCTTTCTTT

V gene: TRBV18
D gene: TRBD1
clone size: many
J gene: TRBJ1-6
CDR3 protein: CASSPPGQGVSPLHF
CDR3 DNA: TGTGCCAGCTCACCCCCGGGACAGGGTGTTTCACCCCTCCACTTT

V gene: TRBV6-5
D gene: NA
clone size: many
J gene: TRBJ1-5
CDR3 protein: CASSPNSNQPQHF
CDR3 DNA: TGTGCCAGCAGTCCAAATAGCAATCAGCCCCAGCATTTT

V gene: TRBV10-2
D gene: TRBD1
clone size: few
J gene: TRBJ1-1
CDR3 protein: CASSVAGQGAMQNTEAFF
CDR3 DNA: TGCGCCAGCAGTGTCGCGGGACAGGGGGCCATGCAGAACACTGAAGCTTTCTTT

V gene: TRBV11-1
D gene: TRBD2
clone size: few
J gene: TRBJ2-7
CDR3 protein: CASSLIPGSSGPYEQYF
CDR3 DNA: TGTGCCAGCAGCTTAATCCCCGGGTCTAGCGGCCCCTACGAGCAGTACTTC

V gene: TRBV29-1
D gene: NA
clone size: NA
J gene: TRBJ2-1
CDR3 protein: CGVEDRSSYNEQFF
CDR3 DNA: TGCGGCGTTGAAGACAGGAGCTCCTACAATGAGCAGTTCTTC

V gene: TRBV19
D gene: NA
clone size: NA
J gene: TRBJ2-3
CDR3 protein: CASSMSSSEGHTQYF
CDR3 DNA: TGTGCCAGTAGTATGTCGAGTTCGGAGGGACATACGCAGTATTTT

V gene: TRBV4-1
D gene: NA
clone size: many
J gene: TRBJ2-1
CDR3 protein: CASSPEGAYNEQFF
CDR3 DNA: TGCGCCAGCAGCCCGGAGGGGGCATACAATGAGCAGTTCTTC

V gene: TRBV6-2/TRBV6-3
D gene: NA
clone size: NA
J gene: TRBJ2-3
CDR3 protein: CASTPRLPRLDTQYF
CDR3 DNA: TGTGCCAGCACCCCTAGGTTGCCTAGGCTGGATACGCAGTATTTT

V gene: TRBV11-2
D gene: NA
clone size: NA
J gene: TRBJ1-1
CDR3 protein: CASSPTDRHLNTEAFF
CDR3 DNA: TGTGCCAGCAGCCCCACAGACAGACACTTGAACACTGAAGCTTTCTTT

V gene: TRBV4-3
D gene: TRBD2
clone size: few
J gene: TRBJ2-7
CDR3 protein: CASSQLAGEVYEQYF
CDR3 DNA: TGCGCCAGCAGCCAACTAGCGGGGGAGGTATACGAGCAGTACTTC

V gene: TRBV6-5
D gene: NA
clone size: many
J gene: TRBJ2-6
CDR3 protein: CASSYAGDVGANVLTF
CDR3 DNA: TGTGCCAGCAGTTATGCAGGGGATGTGGGGGCCAACGTCCTGACTTTC

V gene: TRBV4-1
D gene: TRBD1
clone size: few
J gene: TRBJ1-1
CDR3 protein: CASSLFGQGPLEYEAFF
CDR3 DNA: TGCGCCAGCAGCCTATTTGGACAGGGCCCACTCGAATACGAAGCTTTCTTT

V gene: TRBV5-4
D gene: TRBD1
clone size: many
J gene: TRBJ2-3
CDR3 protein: CASSIGQGWTDTQYF
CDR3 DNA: TGTGCCAGCAGCATAGGACAGGGATGGACAGATACGCAGTATTTT

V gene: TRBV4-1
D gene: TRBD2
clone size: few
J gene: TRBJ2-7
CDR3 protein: CASSQEERGVGYEQYF
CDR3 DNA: TGCGCCAGCAGCCAAGAGGAGCGGGGGGTCGGCTACGAGCAGTACTTC

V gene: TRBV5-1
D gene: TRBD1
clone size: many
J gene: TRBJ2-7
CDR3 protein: CASSDRGHEQYF
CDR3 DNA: TGCGCCAGCAGCGACAGGGGCCACGAGCAGTACTTC

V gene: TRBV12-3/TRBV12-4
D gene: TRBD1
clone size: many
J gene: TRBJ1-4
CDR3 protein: CASSSGTGGQEKLFF
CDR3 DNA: TGTGCCAGCAGTTCCGGGACAGGGGGCCAGGAAAAACTGTTTTTT

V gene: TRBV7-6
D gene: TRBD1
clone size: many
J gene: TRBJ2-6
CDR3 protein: CASSSRTGAGANVLTF
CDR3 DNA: TGTGCCAGCAGCTCCCGGACAGGGGCTGGGGCCAACGTCCTGACTTTC

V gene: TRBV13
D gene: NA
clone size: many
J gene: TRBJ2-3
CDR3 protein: CASSLVGDTKAQYF
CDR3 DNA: TGTGCCAGCAGCTTAGTGGGTGACACCAAGGCGCAGTATTTT

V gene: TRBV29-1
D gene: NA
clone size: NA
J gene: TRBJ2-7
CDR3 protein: CKSTAAGDVEQCF
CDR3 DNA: TGCAAGTCCACGGCAGCAGGGGATGTCGAGCAGTGCTTC

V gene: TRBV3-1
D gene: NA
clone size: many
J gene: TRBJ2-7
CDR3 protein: CASSPGTLTYEQYF
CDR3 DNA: TGTGCCAGCAGCCCCGGGACCCTCACCTACGAGCAGTACTTC

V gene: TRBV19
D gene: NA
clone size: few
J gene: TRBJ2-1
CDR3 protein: CASSNRDPNNEQFF
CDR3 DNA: TGTGCCAGTAGTAACCGGGACCCCAACAATGAGCAGTTCTTC

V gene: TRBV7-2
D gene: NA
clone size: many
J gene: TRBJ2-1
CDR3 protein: CASSPVGYEQFF
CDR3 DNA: TGTGCCAGCAGCCCGGTGGGGTATGAGCAGTTCTTC

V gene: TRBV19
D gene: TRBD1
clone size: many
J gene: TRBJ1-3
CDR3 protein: CASYDRDRGGSGNTIYF
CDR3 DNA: TGTGCCAGTTACGACCGGGACAGGGGAGGCTCTGGAAACACCATATATTTT

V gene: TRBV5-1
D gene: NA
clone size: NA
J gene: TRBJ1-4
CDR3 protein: CASSLYWVATNEKLFF
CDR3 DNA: TGCGCCAGCAGCTTGTATTGGGTTGCAACTAATGAAAAACTGTTTTTT

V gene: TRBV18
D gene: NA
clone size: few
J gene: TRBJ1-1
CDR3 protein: CASSPTSGGDNTEAFF
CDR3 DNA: TGTGCCAGCTCTCCAACCAGCGGGGGAGATAACACTGAAGCTTTCTTT